Each of the 10 T cell receptor beta chains below was sequenced from the same sample in a study of T-cell memory formation after mild COVID-19. TCRdb used MiXCR to reprocess the 5' RACE reads, holding one entry per CDR3 protein. The sample includes 150,000 or so distinct CDR3 sequences, roughly 14% of them seen just once. Sequenced: PBMCs or a T cell subset sorted from them (not recorded which). The receptors shown here come from an adult woman who had mild COVID-19 (a few samples of this study predate the infection). Cell type and time point are not known.

The chain recombines TRBV9 with TRBJ2-3; possibly TRBD2 for D (5 bases). CDR3 length: 16 amino acids. Trimming took 4 bases from V and 1 from J, leaving 16 bases between them. Germline loops: CDR1 SGDLS, CDR2 YYNGEE. The CDR3 DNA is TGTGCCAGCAGCCCCCGGGGTCCCGCTGGCACAGATACGCAGTATTTT. Amino acids: CASSPRGPAGTDTQYF.

The chain carries TRBV7-9 and TRBJ1-2; TRBD1 aligns across 10 bases. The CDR3 extends over 16 amino acids. The germline gives CDR1 SEHNR, CDR2 FQNEAQ (reference sequence). V was pared by 5 bases and J by 6 bases, with 12 bases of the junction left unmatched. CDR3 DNA: TGTGCCAGCAGCAAACTCCCGGGACAGGGGCGAGATGGCTACACCTTC. Translation: CASSKLPGQGRDGYTF.

This clonotype turned up a few times. This chain connects TRBV4-1 to TRBJ2-3, with TRBD2 matching over 9 bases. V was pared by 1 base and J by 6 bases, with 5 bases of the junction left unmatched. Looked up from germline, CDR1 is MGHRA and CDR2 is YSYEKL. The CDR3 consists of 15 residues. CDR3 DNA sequence: TGCGCCAGCAGCCAAGTGGGACTAGCCCCGGATACGCAGTATTTT. The encoded protein is CASSQVGLAPDTQYF.

This clonotype was counted at least ten times. The chain uses TRBV6-2 or TRBV6-3 and TRBJ2-1; no definite D call. The CDR3 is 12 amino acids. Germline V gene sequence: CDR1 MNHEY, CDR2 SVGEGT. The V gene lost 8 bases and the J gene lost 3 bases, with 8 bases spanning the gap. For the CDR3, the DNA is TGTGCCAGCTCACCTTACTACAATGAGCAGTTCTTC. Translating gives CASSPYYNEQFF.

There are a few counts of this clonotype. The gene calls are TRBV20-1 and TRBJ1-2; D unresolved. CDR3 size: 14 residues. Germline loops: CDR1 DFQATT, CDR2 SNEGSKA (reference sequence). V shed 0 bases and J shed 4 bases, with 12 bases lying between them. The CDR3 sequence: CSARDMRNFYGYTF. The CDR3 nucleotides read TGCAGTGCTAGAGATATGCGGAATTTCTATGGCTACACCTTC.

The chain employs TRBV5-6 and TRBJ1-1; no definite D call. The CDR3 spans 14 residues. CDR1 SGHDT and CDR2 YYEEEE come from the germline V gene. V was cut by 6 bases and J by 1 base, with 13 bases left in between. The CDR3, as DNA: TGTGCCAGCACCCTGGGGTATCCGAACACTGAAGCTTTCTTT. It encodes CASTLGYPNTEAFF.

This sequence joins TRBV7-9 and TRBJ1-2; 7 nucleotides line up with TRBD1. The CDR3 runs to 16 residues. V shed 7 bases, J shed 0 bases, and the junction held 11 bases outside the gene matches. The germline CDR1 and CDR2 sequences are SEHNR and FQNEAQ (reference sequence). The CDR3 DNA follows: TGTGCCAGCACCAGAAAGGGACAGATCGCTAACTATGGCTACACCTTC. Amino acids: CASTRKGQIANYGYTF.

The chain is built from TRBV5-6 and TRBJ2-6; D gene uncertain. V lost 2 bases, J lost 0 bases, and 12 bases lay in between. The CDR3 loop spans 17 amino acids. Per the germline V gene, CDR1 is SGHDT and CDR2 is YYEEEE. DNA for the CDR3: TGTGCCAGCAGCTTTAAGGCCACAAGCTCTGGGGCCAACGTCCTGACTTTC. Its protein product is CASSFKATSSGANVLTF.

The rearrangement joins TRBV19 to TRBJ2-1; D ambiguous. The V end was cut by 1 base, the J end by 0 bases, with 10 bases between. The germline gives CDR1 LNHDA, CDR2 SQIVND (reference sequence). The CDR3 is 16 residues long. This CDR3 reads CASSIGGPSSYNEQFF. As DNA, the CDR3 is TGTGCCAGTAGTATAGGAGGCCCGAGCTCCTACAATGAGCAGTTCTTC.

This clonotype came up many times. The genes are TRBV5-1 and TRBJ2-2; 8 positions agree with TRBD1. The CDR3 covers 15 residues. V was clipped by 5 bases and J by 1 base; unmatched bases: 4. Germline V gene data show CDR1 as SGHRS and CDR2 as YFSETQ. CDR3 residues: CASRPDRGNTGELFF. CDR3 in DNA: TGCGCCAGCAGACCTGACAGGGGGAACACCGGGGAGCTGTTTTTT.